These 17 T cell receptor beta chains were all obtained from the same sample, sequenced in a study of cytomegalovirus exposure and HLA in healthy donors. The PCR employed 60 Vbeta primers together with 13 Jbeta primers. The method was immunoSEQ multiplex PCR; TCRdb's version includes in-frame clones alone and lacks a portion of them. This sample has around 90,000 clones, with 65% to 80% found just once. The material sequenced was PBMCs. These receptor sequences come from a man under 40 in good health and CMV-seronegative.

The chain couples TRBV4-1 to TRBJ1-1; 8 bases match TRBD1. This CDR3 contains 16 residues. Germline CDR1 and CDR2: MGHRA and YSYEKL. Trimming cost V 3 bases and J 2 bases; bases outside gene matches: 8. CDR3 amino acids: CASSHGQGFNNTEAFF. In nucleotides, the CDR3 is TGCGCCAGCAGCCACGGACAGGGTTTTAATAACACTGAAGCTTTCTTT.

The CDR3 sequence: CASSQDLGRRSSFF. For the CDR3, the DNA is TGCGCCAGCAGCCAAGATCTGGGGAGAAGGTCGTCTTTCTTT. This rearrangement joins TRBV4-3 to TRBJ1-1; D not resolved. Germline V CDR1 and CDR2: LGHNA, YSLEER. V was shortened by 0 bases and J by 12 bases, with 17 bases between the two germline ends. The CDR3 consists of 14 residues.

This clone occurred once. The chain couples TRBV5-4 to TRBJ1-6; D remains ambiguous. Trimming took 0 bases from V and 5 from J, leaving 6 bases between them. Germline values: CDR1 SGHNT, CDR2 YYREEE (reference sequence). This CDR3 is 14 amino acids long. This CDR3 is CASSLAADNSPLHF. CDR3 coding DNA: TGTGCCAGCAGCTTGGCCGCGGATAATTCACCCCTCCACTTT.

The chain is built from TRBV5-6 and TRBJ1-5; 7 nucleotides match TRBD1. The length of the CDR3 is 16 residues. V shed 3 bases, J shed 2 bases, and the junction held 8 bases outside the gene matches. The V gene's germline CDR1 is SGHDT and CDR2 YYEEEE. CDR3 sequence reads: CASSSRVDRGNQPQHF. CDR3 sequence (DNA): TGTGCCAGCAGCTCCAGGGTTGACAGGGGCAATCAGCCCCAGCATTTT.

This clone was counted a few times. The rearrangement links TRBV11-2 to TRBJ2-5, with 12 bases fitting TRBD2. Germline trimming cut 5 bases from V and 10 bases from J; bases unmatched to any gene: 11. The germline V gene encodes CDR1 SGHAT and CDR2 FQNNGV. This CDR3 has 15 residues. In nucleotides, the CDR3 is TGTGCCAGCAGCCCGACTAGCGGGGGTGGTCGTGTCCAGTACTTC. Translated: CASSPTSGGGRVQYF.

The chain has TRBV10-3 and TRBJ1-4, with TRBD1 identical over 7 bases. CDR3 length equals 17 residues. The germline V gene encodes CDR1 ENHRY and CDR2 SYGVKD. Trimming cost V 6 bases and J 3 bases; bases outside gene matches: 13. The CDR3 region is CAISSGTAVVANEKLFF. The CDR3, as DNA: TGTGCCATCAGCTCCGGGACAGCCGTCGTTGCTAATGAAAAACTGTTTTTT.

The chain has TRBV21-1 and TRBJ2-1; TRBD2 is taken as the D call from the table, unchecked against the DNA. TRBV21-1 is tagged as a pseudogene. The CDR3 has 14 residues. For the CDR3, the DNA is TGTGCCAGCACCTCGTCCCGGGATTACAATGAGCAGTTCTTC. It translates to CASTSSRDYNEQFF.

With regard to this clone: The same CDR3 is also encoded by other DNA sequences in this sample. CDR3 loop: CASSGTGGDTEAFF. In nucleotides, the CDR3 is TGTGCCAGCAGTGGGACAGGGGGAGACACTGAAGCTTTCTTT. The rearrangement links TRBV2 to TRBJ1-1; the match to TRBD1 covers 10 bases. This CDR3 has 14 amino acids. The ends lost 4 bases at V and 3 bases at J; junction bases unmatched: 2. Looked up from germline, CDR1 is SNHLY and CDR2 is FYNNEI.

The chain combines TRBV27 with TRBJ2-3; 7 nucleotides agree with TRBD1. The V segment lost 0 bases and the J segment 1 base; nucleotides outside the gene matches: 10. Germline V gene data show CDR1 as MNHEY and CDR2 as SMNVEV (reference sequence). The CDR3 extends over 18 amino acids. CDR3 sequence: CASSLSPGTVAGTDTQYF. The CDR3 DNA reads as TGTGCCAGCAGTTTATCCCCAGGGACAGTCGCAGGCACAGATACGCAGTATTTT.

The chain employs TRBV7-9 and TRBJ2-3; 7 bases line up with TRBD2. V shed 5 bases, J shed 2 bases, and the junction held 7 bases outside the gene matches. The CDR3 is made up of 15 amino acids. CDR1 and CDR2 from the germline V gene are SEHNR and FQNEAQ (reference sequence). The CDR3 reads CASSPPRGNTDTQYF. DNA of the CDR3: TGTGCCAGCAGCCCGCCGCGGGGGAACACAGATACGCAGTATTTT.

The chain employs TRBV29-1 and TRBJ2-5; the D gene is possibly TRBD2 (6 bases). The germline V and J ends were trimmed by 3 bases and 7 bases, with 15 bases remaining between them. Germline loops: CDR1 SQVTM, CDR2 ANQGSEA. The CDR3 has 13 residues. The CDR3 is CSVERGSYRTQYF. The CDR3 coding sequence is TGCAGCGTTGAGCGGGGTAGTTATCGGACCCAGTACTTC.

In this sample, this clone turned up once. This chain uses TRBV2 with TRBJ2-6; unclear D gene. Germline CDR1 is SNHLY and CDR2 is FYNNEI. Trimming pared 2 bases from V and 0 bases from J, leaving 2 bases between. The CDR3 has 14 residues. CDR3: CASSEHSGANVLTF. CDR3 sequence (DNA): TGTGCCAGCAGTGAACACTCTGGGGCCAACGTCCTGACTTTC. The full variable domain, in which reference TRBV2 and TRBJ2-6 provide the parts outside the CDR3, is EPEVTQTPSHQVTQMGQEVILRCVPISNHLYFYWYRQILGQKVEFLVSFYNNEISEKSEIFDDQFSVERPDGSNFTLKIRSTKLEDSAMYFCASSEHSGANVLTFGAGSRLTVL.

The chain joins TRBV5-1 to TRBJ1-1, with a possible D match to TRBD1 (6 bases). Germline CDR1 is SGHRS and CDR2 is YFSETQ. This CDR3 has 15 residues. Deletions cut 0 bases from V and 5 bases from J, with 14 bases between. The CDR3 loop is CASSLGTASGTEAFF. CDR3 sequence (DNA): TGCGCCAGCAGCTTGGGGACAGCCAGTGGGACTGAAGCTTTCTTT.

The rearrangement joins TRBV5-1 to TRBJ2-6, with 16 bases lining up with TRBD2. Germline loops: CDR1 SGHRS, CDR2 YFSETQ. Trimming removed 7 bases from V and 0 bases from J; junction bases left unmatched: 7. The CDR3 has 19 residues. The DNA for the CDR3 is TGCGCCAGCCGCGGGACTAGCGGGGGGGCTAGCTCTGGGGCCAACGTCCTGACTTTC. It specifies CASRGTSGGASSGANVLTF.

By share of the sample, this clone is medium-sized (0.01 to 0.1%). The chain is built from TRBV2 and TRBJ1-2; D might be TRBD1 (6 bases). This CDR3 spans 14 amino acids. The V gene lost 8 bases and the J gene lost 4 bases, with 17 bases spanning the gap. Per germline, CDR1 SNHLY and CDR2 FYNNEI. The chain's CDR3 is CASSPTGETYGYTF. CDR3 sequence (DNA): TGTGCCAGCTCCCCGACAGGAGAAACCTATGGCTACACCTTC. Together with reference TRBV2 and TRBJ1-2, the CDR3 gives the full variable domain: EPEVTQTPSHQVTQMGQEVILRCVPISNHLYFYWYRQILGQKVEFLVSFYNNEISEKSEIFDDQFSVERPDGSNFTLKIRSTKLEDSAMYFCASSPTGETYGYTFGSGTRLTVV.

V and J are TRBV5-8 and TRBJ1-5; 7 nucleotides agree with TRBD1. The CDR3 totals 18 residues. Per the germline V gene, CDR1 is SGHTS and CDR2 is YDEGEE. V lost 3 bases and J lost 2; bases outside the gene matches: 14. The CDR3 sequence: CASSYLMGSTGRNQPQHF. CDR3 DNA sequence: TGTGCCAGCAGCTACTTGATGGGGTCGACAGGGCGCAATCAGCCCCAGCATTTT. Full variable domain (missing parts from reference TRBV5-8 and TRBJ1-5): EAGVTQSPTHLIKTRGQQATLRCSPISGHTSVYWYQQALGLGLQFLLWYDEGEERNRGNFPPRFSGRQFPNYSSELNVNALELEDSALYLCASSYLMGSTGRNQPQHFGDGTRLSIL.

This sequence joins TRBV5-1 and TRBJ1-5, with 8 bases aligning to TRBD1. There are 13 residues in the CDR3. Trimming at V came to 4 bases and at J to 5 bases, leaving 2 bases not matched to a gene. Germline lookup yields CDR1 SGHRS and CDR2 YFSETQ. The CDR3 here is CASSTGGDQPQHF. CDR3 nucleotide sequence: TGCGCCAGCAGCACAGGGGGGGATCAGCCCCAGCATTTT.